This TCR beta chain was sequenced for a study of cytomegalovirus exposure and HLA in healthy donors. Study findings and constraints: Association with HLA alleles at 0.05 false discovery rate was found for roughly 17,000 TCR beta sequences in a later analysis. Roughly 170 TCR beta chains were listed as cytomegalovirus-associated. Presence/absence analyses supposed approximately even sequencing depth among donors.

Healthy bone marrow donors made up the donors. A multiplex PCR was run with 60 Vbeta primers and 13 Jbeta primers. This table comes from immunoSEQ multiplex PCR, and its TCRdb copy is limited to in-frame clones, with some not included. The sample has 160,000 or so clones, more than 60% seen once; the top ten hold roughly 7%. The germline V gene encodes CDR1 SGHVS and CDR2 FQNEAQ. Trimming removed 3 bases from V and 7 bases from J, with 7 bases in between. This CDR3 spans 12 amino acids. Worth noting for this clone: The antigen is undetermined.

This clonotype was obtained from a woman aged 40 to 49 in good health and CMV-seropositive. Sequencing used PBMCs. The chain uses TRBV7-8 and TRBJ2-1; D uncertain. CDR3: CASSFLRNEQFF. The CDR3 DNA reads TGTGCCAGCAGCTTCCTGAGGAATGAGCAGTTCTTC.